Listed here are 19 T cell receptor beta chains from one sample, sequenced in a study of cytomegalovirus exposure and HLA in healthy donors. This PCR relied on a set of 60 Vbeta primers and 13 Jbeta primers. Measured with immunoSEQ multiplex PCR; TCRdb has only the in-frame clones, and not every one. The sample lists around 170,000 clones, roughly 85% occurring once. Sample: PBMCs. The receptors were sampled from a woman aged 40 to 50 in good health and CMV-seronegative.

This clone occurred a few times. The rearrangement joins TRBV6-1 to TRBJ1-2; no firm D call. Germline V gene data show CDR1 as MNHNS and CDR2 as SASEGT. This CDR3 spans 14 amino acids. Deletions cut 3 bases from V and 4 bases from J, with 12 bases between. CDR3 sequence: CASSDVQMIYGYTF. The CDR3 DNA is TGTGCCAGCAGTGATGTGCAGATGATCTATGGCTACACCTTC.

V is TRBV27 and J is TRBJ1-2, with D perhaps TRBD1 (5 bases). Germline V gene lookup returns CDR1 MNHEY and CDR2 SMNVEV (reference sequence). This CDR3 spans 13 amino acids. V was cut by 8 bases and J by 3 bases, with 13 bases left in between. CDR3 coding DNA: TGTGCCAGCGGTCAGGGTAGTTACTATGGCTACACCTTC. It specifies CASGQGSYYGYTF.

The rearrangement links TRBV28 to TRBJ1-5, with 7 bases fitting TRBD1. Trimming removed 6 bases from V and 0 bases from J; junction bases left unmatched: 8. The CDR3 spans 16 residues. Germline CDR1 and CDR2: MDHEN and SYDVKM. The CDR3 sequence is CASRLGGPYSNQPQHF. DNA of the CDR3: TGTGCCAGCAGGTTAGGGGGCCCATATAGCAATCAGCCCCAGCATTTT.

This clone was seen once. The chain has TRBV6-5 and TRBJ2-7, with a possible D match to TRBD2 (5 bases). V lost 5 bases to trimming and J lost 0 bases, with 8 bases between them. The length of the CDR3 is 13 residues. Germline assignment: CDR1 MNHEY and CDR2 SVGAGI. CDR3 coding DNA: TGTGCCAGCAGTCGGGAAAGCTCCTACGAGCAGTACTTC. Translation: CASSRESSYEQYF.

This clone was counted once. The chain's CDR3 is CASRETGRETQYF. CDR3 in DNA: TGTGCCAGCAGAGAGACAGGTAGAGAGACCCAGTACTTC. The V and J genes are TRBV6-5 and TRBJ2-5; a weak D match, TRBD1 (6 bases). Trimming took 6 bases from V and 4 from J, leaving 12 bases between them. In germline, CDR1 is MNHEY, CDR2 SVGAGI. The CDR3 is made up of 13 amino acids.

The chain couples TRBV30 to TRBJ1-1; 8 bases line up with TRBD1. The CDR3 loop spans 18 amino acids. Looked up from germline, CDR1 is GTSNPN and CDR2 is SVGIG (reference sequence). The V and J ends lost 0 bases and 0 bases, in that order; junction bases with no gene match: 12. The CDR3 is CAWSVLSGQGHLNTEAFF. The CDR3 DNA is TGTGCCTGGAGTGTACTTTCCGGACAGGGACATTTGAACACTGAAGCTTTCTTT.

This chain links TRBV7-2 with TRBJ1-2; D call uncertain. The V end was cut by 1 base, the J end by 7 bases, with 16 bases between. CDR1 is SGHTA, CDR2 FQGNSA, per germline. The CDR3 has 15 amino acids. DNA of the CDR3: TGTGCCAGCAGCTTAGGGAGGTCGGGGTCGCCTGGCTACACCTTC. Translation: CASSLGRSGSPGYTF.

V usage is TRBV11-3 and J usage is TRBJ1-2; maybe TRBD1 (6 bases). The length of the CDR3 is 15 residues. In germline, CDR1 is SGHNT, CDR2 YENEEA. The ends were cut back, 4 bases at V and 0 bases at J, with 12 bases in the middle. CDR3 protein: CASSSTGAPNYGYTF. The CDR3 nucleotides are TGTGCCAGCAGCTCGACAGGCGCCCCTAACTATGGCTACACCTTC.

The chain joins TRBV5-1 to TRBJ2-7; the match to TRBD1 covers 8 bases. The trim removed 3 bases at V and 6 bases at J, leaving 8 bases unmatched. Per the germline V gene, CDR1 is SGHRS and CDR2 is YFSETQ. The CDR3 has 14 residues. The CDR3 here is CASSSTGGSIEQYF. The CDR3 coding sequence is TGCGCCAGCAGCTCCACAGGGGGGTCAATCGAGCAGTACTTC.

This chain links TRBV12-1 with TRBJ2-7; whether TRBD1, the table's D call, matches the DNA was not checked. TRBV12-1 has pseudogene status. CDR3 length: 13 amino acids. Here the CDR3 DNA reads TGTGCCAGCAAAAGGGACAGGGTCCACGAGCAGTACTTC. Encoded protein: CASKRDRVHEQYF.

Details on this clone: The junction and the germline gene differ at one end; a read error may be behind it. The chain is built from TRBV7-7 and TRBJ2-2; 8 nucleotides match TRBD1. Germline V CDR1 and CDR2: SSHAT, FNYEAQ (reference sequence). The CDR3 length is 15 residues. The CDR3 here is CASSFGQGQTGELFF. CDR3 nucleotide sequence: TGTGCTAGCAGCTTCGGACAGGGTCAGACCGGGGAGCTGTTTTTT.

The chain couples TRBV30 to TRBJ1-2; tentative D call: TRBD1 (6 bases). V shed 5 bases and J shed 4 bases, with 11 bases lying between them. The CDR3 totals 12 residues. Germline values: CDR1 GTSNPN, CDR2 SVGIG (reference sequence). DNA of the CDR3: TGTGCCTGGGGACAGTGGACCTATGGCTACACCTTC. It is translated as CAWGQWTYGYTF.

The chain employs TRBV6-1 and TRBJ1-1, with 7 bases identical to TRBD1. This CDR3 has 11 residues. CDR1 and CDR2 from the germline V gene are MNHNS and SASEGT. V lost 7 bases and J lost 8; bases outside the gene matches: 4. CDR3 region: CASTTTGEAFF. In DNA form, the CDR3 reads TGTGCCAGCACTACGACAGGGGAAGCTTTCTTT.

The chain is built from TRBV4-2 and TRBJ1-2; 10 bases are shared with TRBD1. The germline gives CDR1 LGHNA, CDR2 YNFKEQ. The CDR3 totals 16 residues. V gave up 4 bases and J gave up 6 bases; unmatched junction bases: 11. The CDR3 loop reads CASSPNFRDRGDGYTF. DNA for the CDR3: TGTGCCAGCAGCCCAAATTTCCGGGACAGGGGAGATGGCTACACCTTC.

This chain uses TRBV5-1 with TRBJ2-7; perhaps TRBD2 as D (6 bases). The CDR3 runs 14 residues. Between the trimmed V and J ends, which lost 0 bases and 3 bases, there was a span of 10 bases. Germline lookup yields CDR1 SGHRS and CDR2 YFSETQ. The CDR3 sequence is CASSLGLGVYEQYF. In DNA, the CDR3 is TGCGCCAGCAGCTTGGGACTAGGAGTCTACGAGCAGTACTTC.

The chain employs TRBV7-6 and TRBJ2-3; TRBD1 is a possible D gene (5 bases). Trimming took 2 bases from V and 4 from J, leaving 13 bases between them. Germline CDR1 and CDR2: SGHVS and FNYEAQ. The CDR3 is 15 residues long. For the CDR3, the DNA is TGTGCCAGCAGCTTAAGGCAGGGAAGGTCAGATACGCAGTATTTT. Protein: CASSLRQGRSDTQYF.

The genes are TRBV4-3 and TRBJ2-3; 9 positions match TRBD1. This CDR3 comprises 15 residues. V shed 5 bases and J 3 bases; nucleotides not matched to a gene: 6. The germline V gene has CDR1 LGHNA and CDR2 YSLEER. The CDR3: CASSNTGGHTDTQYF. As DNA, the CDR3 is TGCGCCAGCAGCAACACAGGGGGCCATACAGATACGCAGTATTTT.

The genes are TRBV30 and TRBJ2-7; D unclear. With 1 base removed from V and 6 bases from J, the gap between germline ends came to 7 bases. The CDR3 has 11 amino acids. Germline lookup yields CDR1 GTSNPN and CDR2 SVGIG (reference sequence). CDR3 nucleotides: TGTGCCTGGAGTGCTTCGTTCGAGCAGTACTTC. Translated: CAWSASFEQYF.

The chain carries TRBV11-2 and TRBJ1-2; no firm D call. Germline loops: CDR1 SGHAT, CDR2 FQNNGV. Deletions cut 2 bases from V and 6 bases from J, with 4 bases between. This CDR3 is 11 amino acids long. CDR3 DNA: TGTGCCAGCAGCTTAAGAGATGGCTACACCTTC. Translation: CASSLRDGYTF.